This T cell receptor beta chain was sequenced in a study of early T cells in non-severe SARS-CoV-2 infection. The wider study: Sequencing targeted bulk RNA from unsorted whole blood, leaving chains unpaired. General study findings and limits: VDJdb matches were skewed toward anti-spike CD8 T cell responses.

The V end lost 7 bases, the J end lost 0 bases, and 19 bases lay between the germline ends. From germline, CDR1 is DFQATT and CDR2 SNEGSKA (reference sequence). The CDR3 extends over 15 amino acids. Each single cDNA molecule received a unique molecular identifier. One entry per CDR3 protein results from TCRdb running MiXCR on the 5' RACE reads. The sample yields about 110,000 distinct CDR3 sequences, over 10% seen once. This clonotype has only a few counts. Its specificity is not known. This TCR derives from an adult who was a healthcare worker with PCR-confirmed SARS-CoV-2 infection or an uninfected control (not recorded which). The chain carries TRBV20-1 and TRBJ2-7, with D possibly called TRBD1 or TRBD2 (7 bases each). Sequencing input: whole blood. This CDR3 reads CSVQAGGGLSYEQYF. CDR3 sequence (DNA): TGCAGTGTTCAAGCAGGGGGAGGGCTCTCCTACGAGCAGTACTTC.